The 29 T cell receptor beta chains below were found in one sample sequenced in a study of T cell responses to AZD1222 COVID-19 vaccine. Sequenced by immunoSEQ multiplex PCR; TCRdb stores in-frame clones only, minus some. The table records some 87,000 clones, approximately 90% of them present only once. The specimen comprised peripheral blood, sampled on day 0 of MenACWY control vaccination. All receptors derive from an adult in good health.

The chain couples TRBV4-1 to TRBJ2-7; D ambiguous. From germline, CDR1 is MGHRA and CDR2 YSYEKL. This CDR3 spans 16 amino acids. V dropped 0 bases and J dropped 1 base, with 13 bases sitting between them. CDR3 amino acids: CASSQEFSTASYEQYF. As DNA, the CDR3 is TGCGCCAGCAGCCAAGAGTTCTCCACGGCTTCCTACGAGCAGTACTTC.

This sequence joins TRBV20-1 and TRBJ1-2, with D uncertain. Germline CDR1 and CDR2: DFQATT and SNEGSKA (reference sequence). The CDR3 sequence is 11 residues long. Trimming left V 6 bases short and J 3 bases short, with 8 bases between. The CDR3 bases are TGCAGTGCAATCGACGACTATGGCTACACCTTC. Translating it yields CSAIDDYGYTF.

The chain recombines TRBV5-1 with TRBJ2-2; the match to TRBD1 covers 11 bases. V lost 3 bases, J lost 6 bases, and 10 bases stayed unmatched. The germline V gene has CDR1 SGHRS and CDR2 YFSETQ. This CDR3 comprises 17 residues. CDR3 region: CASSSGGTGGRPGELFF. The CDR3 DNA is TGCGCCAGCAGCTCCGGCGGGACAGGGGGGAGACCCGGGGAGCTGTTTTTT. Full variable domain (missing parts from reference TRBV5-1 and TRBJ2-2): KAGVTQTPRYLIKTRGQQVTLSCSPISGHRSVSWYQQTPGQGLQFLFEYFSETQRNKGNFPGRFSGRQFSNSRSEMNVSTLELGDSALYLCASSSGGTGGRPGELFFGEGSRLTVL.

The rearrangement joins TRBV2 to TRBJ2-3; 8 bases are shared with TRBD2. The CDR3 is made up of 16 amino acids. J was trimmed by 2 bases and V by 1 base; bases with no gene match: 5. Germline V CDR1 and CDR2: SNHLY, FYNNEI. CDR3: CASSEVGTRNTDTQYF. Written as DNA, the CDR3 is TGTGCCAGCAGTGAAGTAGGGACTAGAAACACAGATACGCAGTATTTT.

V and J are TRBV3-1 (or the pseudogene TRBV3-2) and TRBJ2-5; 12 bases align to TRBD2. The CDR3 contains 17 residues. J was trimmed by 2 bases and V by 4 bases; bases with no gene match: 8. Germline CDR1 reads LGHDT; CDR2 reads YNNKEL (reference sequence). The CDR3 here is CASSPGLAGSGQETQYF. DNA of the CDR3: TGTGCCAGCAGCCCCGGACTAGCGGGGTCGGGTCAAGAGACCCAGTACTTC.

CDR3 nucleotides: TGCGCCAGCAGTGAGAGTCAGCGCACAGATACGCAGTATTTT. It translates to CASSESQRTDTQYF. The V call is TRBV10-1, the J call TRBJ2-3, with D unresolved. The CDR3 is made up of 14 amino acids. Per germline, CDR1 WNHNN and CDR2 SYGVQD (reference sequence). The V end was cut by 2 bases, the J end by 1 base, with 7 bases between.

V usage is TRBV28 and J usage is TRBJ2-7; D ambiguous. This CDR3 is built from 12 residues. The germline gives CDR1 MDHEN, CDR2 SYDVKM. V lost 6 bases and J 5 bases, leaving 11 bases between the germline ends. CDR3 residues: CASSLLEDEQYF. The CDR3 DNA is TGTGCCAGCAGCCTCCTTGAGGACGAGCAGTACTTC.

The chain links TRBV28 to TRBJ2-5; 10 bases fit TRBD1. The germline V gene encodes CDR1 MDHEN and CDR2 SYDVKM. The V gene end was trimmed by 6 bases and the J gene end by 2 bases; junction bases not matched to a gene: 9. The CDR3 loop spans 16 amino acids. CDR3 protein: CASRATGGERQETQYF. DNA for the CDR3: TGTGCCAGCAGGGCGACAGGGGGCGAGAGGCAAGAGACCCAGTACTTC.

This clone was observed a single time. The V and J genes are TRBV4-2 and TRBJ2-3; TRBD2 agrees at 16 bases. Germline CDR1 is LGHNA and CDR2 is YNFKEQ. Trimming at V came to 2 bases and at J to 0 bases, leaving 5 bases not matched to a gene. The CDR3 consists of 19 residues. The CDR3 bases are TGTGCCAGCAGCCAATCGGGACTAGCGGGGGGGTCCAGCACAGATACGCAGTATTTT. Translated: CASSQSGLAGGSSTDTQYF.

CDR3 sequence: CASSSRGGATEAFF. CDR3 bases: TGTGCCAGTAGTTCACGGGGGGGAGCCACTGAAGCTTTCTTT. J is TRBJ1-1 and V is TRBV19; D is possibly TRBD1 (5 bases). V lost 5 bases, J lost 4 bases, and 14 bases lay in between. CDR3 length: 14 amino acids. The germline gives CDR1 LNHDA, CDR2 SQIVND (reference sequence).

J is TRBJ1-1 and V is TRBV2; D uncertain. Trimming shortened V by 3 bases and J by 4 bases, and 9 bases separated the two germline ends. The CDR3 loop spans 13 amino acids. Germline V gene lookup returns CDR1 SNHLY and CDR2 FYNNEI. This chain's CDR3 is CASSDFLATEAFF. CDR3 DNA: TGTGCCAGCAGTGATTTCCTGGCCACTGAAGCTTTCTTT.

The CDR3 DNA sequence: TGTGCCAGCAGTTTAAATTCACCCCTCCACTTT. Residues: CASSLNSPLHF. The V gene is TRBV12-3 or TRBV12-4, the J gene TRBJ1-6; D gene unclear. V lost 2 bases to trimming and J lost 7 bases, with 0 bases between them. The CDR3 spans 11 residues.

The V and J genes are TRBV7-8 and TRBJ1-6; D is ambiguous. From germline, CDR1 is SGHVS and CDR2 FQNEAQ. With 1 base removed from V and 5 bases from J, the gap between germline ends came to 9 bases. CDR3 size: 15 residues. The CDR3 nucleotides read TGTGCCAGCAGCTTAGATGGCGTTAATAATTCACCCCTCCACTTT. It specifies CASSLDGVNNSPLHF.

V usage is TRBV6-5 and J usage is TRBJ1-2, with unresolved D. This CDR3 is 15 amino acids long. Germline V CDR1 and CDR2: MNHEY, SVGAGI. Trimming removed 0 bases at V and 6 bases at J, with 14 bases between. The CDR3 reads CASSYSPTGRDGYTF. CDR3 coding DNA: TGTGCCAGCAGTTACTCCCCCACGGGCCGAGATGGCTACACCTTC.

The chain recombines TRBV4-2 with TRBJ2-5; TRBD2 aligns across 15 bases. Trimming took 0 bases from V and 4 from J; bases not matched to a gene: 6. The CDR3 contains 18 residues. Germline CDR1 reads LGHNA; CDR2 reads YNFKEQ. The CDR3 reads CASSQDYRTSGRGETQYF. CDR3 DNA: TGTGCCAGCAGCCAAGACTACAGGACTAGCGGGAGGGGAGAGACCCAGTACTTC.

The V call is TRBV7-9, the J call TRBJ1-6; the D is unclear. V was clipped by 0 bases and J by 7 bases, with 7 bases between them. Germline lookup yields CDR1 SEHNR and CDR2 FQNEAQ (reference sequence). The CDR3 runs to 14 residues. The CDR3 DNA sequence: TGTGCCAGCAGCTTAGCGGGCAGCAATTCACCCCTCCACTTT. Translated: CASSLAGSNSPLHF.

The chain employs TRBV27 and TRBJ1-1; D gene ambiguous. Germline lookup yields CDR1 MNHEY and CDR2 SMNVEV (reference sequence). V gave up 3 bases and J gave up 3 bases, with 8 bases separating them. The CDR3 has 13 residues. CDR3 region: CASSFGFDTEAFF. The CDR3 region has the DNA TGTGCCAGCAGTTTCGGGTTTGACACTGAAGCTTTCTTT.

The chain couples TRBV18 to TRBJ1-1; a possible D gene is TRBD1 (5 bases). Germline V gene data show CDR1 as KGHSH and CDR2 as LQKENI. This CDR3 contains 13 residues. Between the trimmed V and J ends, which lost 7 bases and 5 bases, there was a span of 14 bases. CDR3 loop: CASLGVHQTEAFF. The CDR3 nucleotides are TGTGCCAGCTTAGGGGTCCACCAGACTGAAGCTTTCTTT.

This chain links TRBV5-1 with TRBJ2-7; either TRBD1 or TRBD2 may fit D (5 bases each). Germline assignment: CDR1 SGHRS and CDR2 YFSETQ. V was cut by 5 bases and J by 3 bases, with 18 bases left in between. The CDR3 has 15 residues. The CDR3 bases are TGCGCCAGCAGAAGAGGGCAGGGTAATTTCTACGAGCAGTACTTC. Its translation is CASRRGQGNFYEQYF.

This CDR3 is CASSLGLAGGSVETQYF. The CDR3 nucleotides read TGCGCCAGCAGCTTGGGCCTAGCGGGGGGTTCGGTAGAGACCCAGTACTTC. This chain uses TRBV5-1 with TRBJ2-5; 11 bases agree with TRBD2. This CDR3 is built from 17 residues. V lost 0 bases, J lost 4 bases, and 8 bases stayed unmatched. Germline CDR1 is SGHRS and CDR2 is YFSETQ.

The V gene is TRBV6-5, the J gene TRBJ1-1, with 7 positions matching TRBD1. The CDR3 runs 14 residues. The V gene end was trimmed by 4 bases and the J gene end by 1 base; junction bases not matched to a gene: 3. Germline CDR1 MNHEY, CDR2 SVGAGI. In DNA form, the CDR3 reads TGTGCCAGCAGTTTGGGACAGCAGAACACTGAAGCTTTCTTT. Amino acids: CASSLGQQNTEAFF.

This chain's CDR3 is CASSDGGGGNQPQHF. CDR3 sequence (DNA): TGTGCCAGCAGTGATGGGGGTGGAGGCAATCAGCCCCAGCATTTT. The genes are TRBV2 and TRBJ1-5; D possibly corresponds to TRBD1 (5 bases). V was trimmed by 3 bases and J by 2 bases, leaving 11 bases between them. The CDR3 contains 15 residues. CDR1 SNHLY and CDR2 FYNNEI come from the germline V gene.

The chain is built from TRBV6-5 and TRBJ1-1; D remains unclear. CDR3 length equals 13 residues. CDR1 is MNHEY and CDR2 is SVGAGI in the germline V gene. Trimming removed 7 bases from V and 1 base from J, with 10 bases in between. The CDR3 loop is CASIPDRNTEAFF. CDR3 bases: TGTGCCAGCATTCCCGACCGGAACACTGAAGCTTTCTTT.

The chain couples TRBV5-1 to TRBJ2-1; 10 bases map to TRBD2. Germline loops: CDR1 SGHRS, CDR2 YFSETQ. CDR3 size: 14 residues. J lost 6 bases, V lost 1 base, and 1 base had no gene match. CDR3 nucleotides: TGCGCCAGCAGCTTGACTAGCGGGGTCAATGAGCAGTTCTTC. Its translation is CASSLTSGVNEQFF.

The rearrangement joins TRBV28 to TRBJ1-2; D is perhaps TRBD1 (5 bases). This CDR3 has 20 residues. Germline CDR1 is MDHEN and CDR2 is SYDVKM. The V end lost 1 base, the J end lost 4 bases, and 28 bases lay between the germline ends. CDR3: CASSLSKFPTEMYSGYGYTF. The CDR3 bases are TGTGCCAGCAGTTTATCCAAGTTCCCGACAGAGATGTATTCGGGCTATGGCTACACCTTC.

This clone appeared once. The V gene is TRBV4-2, the J gene TRBJ2-3, with 7 positions matching TRBD1. Germline lookup yields CDR1 LGHNA and CDR2 YNFKEQ. The length of the CDR3 is 14 residues. J was trimmed by 1 base and V by 4 bases; bases with no gene match: 2. The CDR3 protein is CASSRGQGTDTQYF. The CDR3 DNA reads TGTGCCAGCAGCCGCGGACAGGGCACAGATACGCAGTATTTT.

The chain uses TRBV5-1 and TRBJ1-4; 8 nucleotides line up with TRBD1. The V and J ends lost 5 bases and 4 bases, in that order; junction bases with no gene match: 7. Germline assignment: CDR1 SGHRS and CDR2 YFSETQ. The CDR3 totals 15 residues. CDR3 loop: CASSPQGGRNEKLFF. As DNA, the CDR3 is TGCGCCAGCAGTCCACAGGGGGGTCGTAATGAAAAACTGTTTTTT.

The J gene is TRBJ2-1, the V gene TRBV29-1; D is unresolved. Germline V gene data show CDR1 as SQVTM and CDR2 as ANQGSEA. The CDR3 consists of 12 residues. V shed 8 bases and J shed 4 bases, with 12 bases lying between them. CDR3 in amino acids: CSTMASYNEQFF. The CDR3 bases are TGCAGCACCATGGCCTCTTACAATGAGCAGTTCTTC.

The chain employs TRBV19 and TRBJ1-6; 7 positions agree with TRBD1. Unmatched junction bases numbered 4, after V lost 6 bases and J lost 8 bases. This CDR3 has 13 amino acids. The germline V gene encodes CDR1 LNHDA and CDR2 SQIVND (reference sequence). The CDR3 sequence: CASSDRVDSPLHF. CDR3 bases: TGTGCCAGTAGCGACAGGGTAGATTCACCCCTCCACTTT.